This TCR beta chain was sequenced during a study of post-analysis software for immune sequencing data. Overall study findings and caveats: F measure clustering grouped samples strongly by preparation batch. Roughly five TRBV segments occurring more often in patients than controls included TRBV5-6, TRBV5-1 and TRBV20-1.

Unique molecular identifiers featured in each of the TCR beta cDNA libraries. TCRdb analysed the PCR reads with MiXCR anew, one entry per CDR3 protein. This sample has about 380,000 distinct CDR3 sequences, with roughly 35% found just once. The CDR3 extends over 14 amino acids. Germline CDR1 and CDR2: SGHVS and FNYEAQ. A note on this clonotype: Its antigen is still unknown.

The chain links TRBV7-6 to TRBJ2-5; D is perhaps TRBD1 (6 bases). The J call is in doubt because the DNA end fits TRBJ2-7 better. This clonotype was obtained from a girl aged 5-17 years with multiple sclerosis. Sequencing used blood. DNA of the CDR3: TGTGCCAGCACTCCATCAGGGGTGGTCTACGAGCAGTACTTC. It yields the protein CASTPSGVVYEQYF.